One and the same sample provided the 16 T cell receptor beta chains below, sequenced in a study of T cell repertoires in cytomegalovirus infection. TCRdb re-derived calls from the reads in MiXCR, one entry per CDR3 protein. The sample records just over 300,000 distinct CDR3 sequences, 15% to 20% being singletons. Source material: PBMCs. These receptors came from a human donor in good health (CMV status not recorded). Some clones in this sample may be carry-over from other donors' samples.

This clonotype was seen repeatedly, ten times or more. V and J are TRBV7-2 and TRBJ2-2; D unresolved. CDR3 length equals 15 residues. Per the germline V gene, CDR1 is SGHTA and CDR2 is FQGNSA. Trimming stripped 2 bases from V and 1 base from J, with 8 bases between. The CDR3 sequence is CASSLMMGNTGELFF. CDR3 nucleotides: TGTGCCAGCAGCTTAATGATGGGGAACACCGGGGAGCTGTTTTTT.

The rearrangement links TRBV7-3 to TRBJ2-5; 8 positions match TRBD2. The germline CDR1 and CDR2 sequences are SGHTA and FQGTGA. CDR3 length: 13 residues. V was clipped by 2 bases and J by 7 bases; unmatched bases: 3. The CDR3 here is CASSLSGGATQYF. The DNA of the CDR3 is TGTGCCAGCAGCTTATCCGGGGGGGCGACCCAGTACTTC. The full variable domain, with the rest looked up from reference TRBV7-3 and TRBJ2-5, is GAGVSQTPSNKVTEKGKYVELRCDPISGHTALYWYRQSLGQGPEFLIYFQGTGAADDSGLPNDRFFAVRPEGSVSTLKIQRTERGDSAVYLCASSLSGGATQYFGPGTRLLVL.

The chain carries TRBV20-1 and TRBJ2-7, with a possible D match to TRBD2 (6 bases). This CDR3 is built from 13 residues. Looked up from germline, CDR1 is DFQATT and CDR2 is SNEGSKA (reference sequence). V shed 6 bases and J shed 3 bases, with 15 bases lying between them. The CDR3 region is CSAGGTAVYEQYF. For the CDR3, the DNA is TGCAGTGCCGGCGGGACTGCCGTCTACGAGCAGTACTTC.

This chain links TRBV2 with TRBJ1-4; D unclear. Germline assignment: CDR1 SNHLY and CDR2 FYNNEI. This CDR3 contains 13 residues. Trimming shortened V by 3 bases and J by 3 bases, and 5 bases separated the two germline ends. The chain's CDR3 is CASSEGANEKLFF. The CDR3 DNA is TGTGCCAGCAGTGAGGGCGCTAATGAAAAACTGTTTTTT.

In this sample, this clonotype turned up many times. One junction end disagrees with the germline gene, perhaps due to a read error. The CDR3 DNA is TGTGCTAGCAGTCGGACAGGGACTCAAGAGACCCAGTACTTC. This encodes CASSRTGTQETQYF. V and J are TRBV7-7 and TRBJ2-5, with 8 bases fitting TRBD1. CDR1 and CDR2 from the germline V gene are SSHAT and FNYEAQ (reference sequence). The CDR3 is made up of 14 amino acids.

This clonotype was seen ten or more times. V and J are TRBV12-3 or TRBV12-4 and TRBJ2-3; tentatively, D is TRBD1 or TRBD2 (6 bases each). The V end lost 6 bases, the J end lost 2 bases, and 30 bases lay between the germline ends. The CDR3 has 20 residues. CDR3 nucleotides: TGTGCCAGCAGAAGGGGGGAACGCTTGACTAGTCTTGTCGACACAGATACGCAGTATTTT. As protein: CASRRGERLTSLVDTDTQYF.

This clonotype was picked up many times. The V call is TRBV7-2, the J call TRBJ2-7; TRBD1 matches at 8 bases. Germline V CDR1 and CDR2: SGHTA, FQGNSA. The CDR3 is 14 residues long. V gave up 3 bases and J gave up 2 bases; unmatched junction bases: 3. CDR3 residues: CASSFDRGTYEQYF. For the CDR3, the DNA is TGTGCCAGCAGCTTCGACAGGGGCACCTACGAGCAGTACTTC. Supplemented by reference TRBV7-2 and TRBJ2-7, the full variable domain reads GAGVSQSPSNKVTEKGKDVELRCDPISGHTALYWYRQSLGQGLEFLIYFQGNSAPDKSGLPSDRFSAERTGGSVSTLTIQRTQQEDSAVYLCASSFDRGTYEQYFGPGTRLTVT.

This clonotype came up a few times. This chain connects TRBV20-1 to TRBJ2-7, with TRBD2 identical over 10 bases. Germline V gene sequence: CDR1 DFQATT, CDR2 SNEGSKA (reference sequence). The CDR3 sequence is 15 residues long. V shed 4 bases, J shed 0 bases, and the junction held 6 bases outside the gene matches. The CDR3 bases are TGCAGTGCTACGGGACTAGCGAAGAGCTCCTACGAGCAGTACTTC. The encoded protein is CSATGLAKSSYEQYF.

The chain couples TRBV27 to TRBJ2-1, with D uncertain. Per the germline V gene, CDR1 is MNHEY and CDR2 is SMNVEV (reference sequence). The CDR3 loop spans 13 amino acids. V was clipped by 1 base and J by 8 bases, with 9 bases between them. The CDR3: CASSLFMGYEQFF. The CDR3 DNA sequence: TGTGCCAGCAGTTTATTTATGGGCTATGAGCAGTTCTTC.

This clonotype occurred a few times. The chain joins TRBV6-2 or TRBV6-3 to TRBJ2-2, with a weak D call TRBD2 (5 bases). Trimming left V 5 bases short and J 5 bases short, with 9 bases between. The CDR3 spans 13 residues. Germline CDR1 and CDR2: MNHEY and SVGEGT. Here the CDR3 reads CASSAPGTGELFF. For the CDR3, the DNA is TGTGCCAGCAGTGCACCGGGGACCGGGGAGCTGTTTTTT.

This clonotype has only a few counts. The CDR3, as DNA: TGTGCCAGCAGCTTGGTGATCCAAGAGACCCAGTACTTC. It translates to CASSLVIQETQYF. This chain joins TRBV5-5 and TRBJ2-5, with D unresolved. V dropped 0 bases and J dropped 1 base, with 4 bases sitting between them. Germline lookup yields CDR1 SGHKS and CDR2 YYEKEE (reference sequence). CDR3 length: 13 residues. The full variable domain, rest sourced from reference TRBV5-5 and TRBJ2-5, is DAGVTQSPTHLIKTRGQQVTLRCSPISGHKSVSWYQQVLGQGPQFIFQYYEKEERGRGNFPDRFSARQFPNYSSELNVNALLLGDSALYLCASSLVIQETQYFGPGTRLLVL.

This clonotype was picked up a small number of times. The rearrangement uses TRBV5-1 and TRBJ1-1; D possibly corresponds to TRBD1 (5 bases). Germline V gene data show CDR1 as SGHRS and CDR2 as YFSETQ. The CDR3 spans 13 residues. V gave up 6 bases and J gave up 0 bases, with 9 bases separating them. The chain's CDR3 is CASNTGVNTEAFF. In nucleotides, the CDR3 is TGCGCCAGCAATACAGGTGTGAACACTGAAGCTTTCTTT.

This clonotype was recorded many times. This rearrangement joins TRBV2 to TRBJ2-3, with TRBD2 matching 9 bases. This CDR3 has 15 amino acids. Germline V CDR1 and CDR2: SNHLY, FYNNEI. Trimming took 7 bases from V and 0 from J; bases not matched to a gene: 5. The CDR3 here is CASNIGLASTDTQYF. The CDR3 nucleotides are TGTGCCAGCAATATCGGACTAGCGAGCACAGATACGCAGTATTTT. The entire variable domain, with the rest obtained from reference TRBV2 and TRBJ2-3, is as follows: EPEVTQTPSHQVTQMGQEVILRCVPISNHLYFYWYRQILGQKVEFLVSFYNNEISEKSEIFDDQFSVERPDGSNFTLKIRSTKLEDSAMYFCASNIGLASTDTQYFGPGTRLTVL.

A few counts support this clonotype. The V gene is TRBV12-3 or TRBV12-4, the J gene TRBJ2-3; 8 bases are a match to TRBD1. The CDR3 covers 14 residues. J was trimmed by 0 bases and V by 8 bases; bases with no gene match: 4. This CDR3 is CASGTGGSTDTQYF. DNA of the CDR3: TGTGCCAGCGGAACAGGGGGGAGCACAGATACGCAGTATTTT.

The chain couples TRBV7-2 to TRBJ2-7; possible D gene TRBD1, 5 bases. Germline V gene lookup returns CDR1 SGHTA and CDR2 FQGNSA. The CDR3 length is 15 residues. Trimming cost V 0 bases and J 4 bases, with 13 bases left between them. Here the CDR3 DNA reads TGTGCCAGCAGCTTAGCGGCGGCAGGGTGGTACGAGCAGTACTTC. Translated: CASSLAAAGWYEQYF.

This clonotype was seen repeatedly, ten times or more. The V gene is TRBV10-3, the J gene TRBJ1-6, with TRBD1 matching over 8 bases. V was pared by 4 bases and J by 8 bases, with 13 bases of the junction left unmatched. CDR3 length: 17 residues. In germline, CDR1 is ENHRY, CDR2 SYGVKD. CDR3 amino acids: CAISVSGGGLRDSPLHF. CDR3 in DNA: TGTGCCATCAGTGTGTCAGGGGGCGGGTTAAGAGATTCACCCCTCCACTTT.